The sequence of this T cell receptor beta chain was determined in a study of T-cell memory formation after mild COVID-19. Study-level background: The study found TCR clusters largely donor specific. Study-wide points: Contracting CD4+ clones sat mainly in CM and EM; CD8+ in EMRA. Confirmation of SARS-CoV-2 specificity was lacking for second-wave clones peaking day 37. Clones shrinking from day 15 to 85 showed even CD4/CD8 mixes; later expanders tilted CD4+.

Per germline, CDR1 SEHNR and CDR2 FQNEAQ (reference sequence). V dropped 4 bases and J dropped 8; count of bases not matched to a gene: 7. The CDR3 sequence is 15 residues long. About this clonotype: Its matching antigen is unknown.

A single record per CDR3 protein comes from TCRdb applying MiXCR to the 5' RACE reads. The sample has 100,000 to 140,000 distinct CDR3 sequences; about an eighth are singletons. The clonotype originates from a young man who had mild COVID-19 (a few samples of this study predate the infection). Cell type and time point are not known. The sample consisted of PBMCs or a T cell subset sorted from them (not recorded which). The chain has TRBV7-9 and TRBJ2-1; 11 bases are a match to TRBD2. The CDR3 region has the DNA TGTGCCAGCAGCTCTGTAGCGGGGGGGCCCCATGAGCAGTTCTTC. It translates to CASSSVAGGPHEQFF.